This T cell receptor (beta chain) came from a study of cytomegalovirus exposure and HLA in healthy donors. The study's findings and limits: A previous analysis found most TCR beta V segments productive roughly 90% or roughly 30% of the time.

About this clone itself: Its antigen is not identified. Germline and junction disagree at one end, which may indicate a read error.

Germline-derived CDR1 and CDR2 are SEHNR and FQNEAQ (reference sequence). The CDR3 has 16 residues. Use of 60 Vbeta and 13 Jbeta primers characterized the PCR. TCRdb's copy holds only in-frame clones and misses some; the assay was immunoSEQ multiplex PCR. The data contain about 250,000 clones, 80% of them singletons. This sequence joins TRBV7-9 and TRBJ1-5, with 9 bases aligning to TRBD1. The TCR originated in a girl aged 2 to 9 in good health and CMV-seronegative. Sequenced input: PBMCs. The CDR3 protein is CSSSLGTGTHYQPQHF. The CDR3 bases are TGTTCCAGCAGCTTAGGGACAGGGACACATTATCAGCCCCAGCATTTT. The full variable domain, completed using reference TRBV7-9 and TRBJ1-5, is DTGVSQNPRHKITKRGQNVTFRCDPISEHNRLYWYRQTLGQGPEFLTYFQNEAQLEKSRLLSDRFSAERPKGSFSTLEIQRTEQGDSAMYLCSSSLGTGTHYQPQHFGDGTRLSIL.